A single sample gave rise to the 26 T cell receptor beta chains below, sequenced in a study of cytomegalovirus exposure and HLA in healthy donors. PCR primers comprised 60 Vbeta and 13 Jbeta primers. The method was immunoSEQ multiplex PCR; TCRdb's version includes in-frame clones alone and lacks a portion of them. The sample consists of about 200,000 clones, around three quarters of them appearing once. The material sequenced was PBMCs. All receptors come from a woman in her thirties in good health and CMV-seronegative.

The CDR3 is CASSQVRFSGNTIYF. The CDR3 DNA sequence: TGCGCCAGCAGCCAAGTACGGTTTTCTGGAAACACCATATATTTT. This sequence joins TRBV4-3 and TRBJ1-3; D uncertain. Between the trimmed V and J ends, which lost 1 base and 1 base, there was a span of 8 bases. The germline gives CDR1 LGHNA, CDR2 YSLEER. The CDR3 extends over 15 amino acids.

The rearrangement links TRBV7-8 to TRBJ2-1; 7 bases map to TRBD1. The germline V gene encodes CDR1 SGHVS and CDR2 FQNEAQ. The V segment lost 3 bases and the J segment 4 bases; nucleotides outside the gene matches: 6. The CDR3 is 15 amino acids. CDR3 residues: CASSFTRGPYNEQFF. The CDR3 DNA sequence: TGTGCCAGCAGCTTTACTAGGGGGCCTTACAATGAGCAGTTCTTC. The entire variable domain, with the rest obtained from reference TRBV7-8 and TRBJ2-1, is as follows: GAGVSQSPRYKVAKRGQDVALRCDPISGHVSLFWYQQALGQGPEFLTYFQNEAQLDKSGLPSDRFFAERPEGSVSTLKIQRTQQEDSAVYLCASSFTRGPYNEQFFGPGTRLTVL.

This clone was seen a handful of times. The chain couples TRBV11-2 to TRBJ1-2; 8 positions match TRBD1. Per the germline V gene, CDR1 is SGHAT and CDR2 is FQNNGV. The CDR3 extends over 14 amino acids. The V and J ends lost 4 bases and 5 bases, in that order; junction bases with no gene match: 6. CDR3 residues: CASSWRQGIYGYTF. In nucleotides, the CDR3 is TGTGCCAGCAGCTGGAGACAGGGGATTTATGGCTACACCTTC.

The V call is TRBV7-9, the J call TRBJ2-1; a weak D match, TRBD2 (6 bases). The CDR3 spans 14 residues. Germline loops: CDR1 SEHNR, CDR2 FQNEAQ (reference sequence). V lost 0 bases and J 3 bases, leaving 6 bases between the germline ends. DNA of the CDR3: TGTGCCAGCAGCTTAGCGGGAGGCTACAATGAGCAGTTCTTC. Translated: CASSLAGGYNEQFF. The variable domain in full, with the rest retrieved from reference TRBV7-9 and TRBJ2-1, is DTGVSQNPRHKITKRGQNVTFRCDPISEHNRLYWYRQTLGQGPEFLTYFQNEAQLEKSRLLSDRFSAERPKGSFSTLEIQRTEQGDSAMYLCASSLAGGYNEQFFGPGTRLTVL.

This chain uses TRBV29-1 with TRBJ2-1; the match to TRBD2 covers 9 bases. V shed 3 bases, J shed 9 bases, and the junction held 6 bases outside the gene matches. Per germline, CDR1 SQVTM and CDR2 ANQGSEA. CDR3 length: 13 amino acids. The chain's CDR3 is CSVDGGRASEQFF. CDR3 DNA sequence: TGCAGCGTTGATGGCGGGAGGGCCAGTGAGCAGTTCTTC.

This rearrangement joins TRBV5-1 to TRBJ2-5; 8 bases fit TRBD1. The ends lost 6 bases at V and 1 base at J; junction bases unmatched: 8. This CDR3 contains 15 residues. The germline V gene encodes CDR1 SGHRS and CDR2 YFSETQ. The CDR3 DNA sequence: TGCGCCAGCACCCCGGAGGGACAGGTCCAAGAGACCCAGTACTTC. Translation: CASTPEGQVQETQYF.

The V call is TRBV4-3, the J call TRBJ2-7, with TRBD2 matching over 7 bases. The J segment lost 5 bases and the V segment lost 1 base, leaving 8 bases of the junction unmatched. This CDR3 has 15 amino acids. CDR1 is LGHNA, CDR2 YSLEER, per germline. In DNA, the CDR3 is TGCGCCAGCAGCCAAGTCGCGGGAGATTCCCACGAGCAGTACTTC. Translation: CASSQVAGDSHEQYF.

The chain has TRBV2 and TRBJ2-7; the D gene is possibly TRBD1 (5 bases). With 2 bases removed from V and 0 bases from J, the gap between germline ends came to 8 bases. This CDR3 comprises 14 residues. Germline CDR1 reads SNHLY; CDR2 reads FYNNEI. The CDR3 here is CASSEFQGSYEQYF. The CDR3, as DNA: TGTGCCAGCAGTGAATTTCAGGGCTCCTACGAGCAGTACTTC.

The V call is TRBV6-5, the J call TRBJ1-2, with 10 bases lining up with TRBD1. Germline V gene lookup returns CDR1 MNHEY and CDR2 SVGAGI. The trim removed 5 bases at V and 7 bases at J, leaving 7 bases unmatched. This CDR3 is 14 amino acids long. Here the CDR3 DNA reads TGTGCCAGCAGTGCCACCGGGGACAGGGGTGGCTACACCTTC. It is translated as CASSATGDRGGYTF.

The CDR3 nucleotides read TGTGCCAGCAGCCCAAGGCCGGAGCAAAGGAATGAGCAGTTCTTC. It translates to CASSPRPEQRNEQFF. The chain combines TRBV7-6 with TRBJ2-1, with unresolved D. V was clipped by 5 bases and J by 7 bases, with 18 bases between them. CDR3 length: 15 residues. The germline V gene encodes CDR1 SGHVS and CDR2 FNYEAQ.

Notes on this clone: This sample also contains other DNA sequences that code for the same CDR3. The chain uses TRBV7-9 and TRBJ1-5, with D perhaps TRBD1 (6 bases). Between the trimmed V and J ends, which lost 5 bases and 1 base, there was a span of 9 bases. Germline CDR1 reads SEHNR; CDR2 reads FQNEAQ (reference sequence). This CDR3 has 14 amino acids. CDR3 coding DNA: TGTGCCAGCAGCCTCAGGGGAAGCAATCAGCCCCAGCATTTT. This sequence encodes CASSLRGSNQPQHF.

The chain joins TRBV5-1 to TRBJ1-1, with 10 bases fitting TRBD1. The germline gives CDR1 SGHRS, CDR2 YFSETQ. The CDR3 spans 16 residues. The ends lost 0 bases at V and 1 base at J; junction bases unmatched: 3. The CDR3 DNA sequence: TGCGCCAGCAGCTTGGCTGACAGGGGGCCGAACACTGAAGCTTTCTTT. Protein product: CASSLADRGPNTEAFF.

This clone has only a few counts. The rearrangement joins TRBV7-8 to TRBJ1-6; no clear D gene. CDR3 length equals 17 residues. Germline V lookup: CDR1 SGHVS, CDR2 FQNEAQ. V lost 5 bases, J lost 2 bases, and 16 bases lay in between. CDR3 bases: TGTGCCAGCAGCGGCTTAGGAGGGAGTACCTATAATTCACCCCTCCACTTT. This translates into CASSGLGGSTYNSPLHF.

The V gene is TRBV5-1, the J gene TRBJ1-1; no reliable D call. CDR1 is SGHRS and CDR2 is YFSETQ in the germline V gene. Trimming removed 2 bases at V and 8 bases at J, with 10 bases between. The CDR3 loop spans 12 amino acids. The CDR3 nucleotides are TGCGCCAGCAGCTTTCGCGCGGAGGAAGCTTTCTTT. This sequence encodes CASSFRAEEAFF. The variable domain in full, with the rest retrieved from reference TRBV5-1 and TRBJ1-1, is KAGVTQTPRYLIKTRGQQVTLSCSPISGHRSVSWYQQTPGQGLQFLFEYFSETQRNKGNFPGRFSGRQFSNSRSEMNVSTLELGDSALYLCASSFRAEEAFFGQGTRLTVV.

This clone has just one count. This chain joins TRBV9 and TRBJ2-7; tentative D call: TRBD2 (5 bases). The CDR3 has 14 amino acids. Per germline, CDR1 SGDLS and CDR2 YYNGEE. The V and J ends lost 0 bases and 0 bases respectively, with 7 bases between them. The CDR3, as DNA: TGTGCCAGCAGCGTAGGAGGGATCTCCTACGAGCAGTACTTC. Translating it yields CASSVGGISYEQYF.

The chain combines TRBV7-3 with TRBJ2-5, with 10 bases matching TRBD2. The CDR3 extends over 14 amino acids. Germline V gene lookup returns CDR1 SGHTA and CDR2 FQGTGA. V gave up 5 bases and J gave up 5 bases; unmatched junction bases: 5. CDR3 amino acids: CASSASGRGETQYF. Here the CDR3 DNA reads TGTGCCAGCAGCGCTAGCGGGAGAGGGGAGACCCAGTACTTC.

The V gene is TRBV27, the J gene TRBJ1-2; D call uncertain. Looked up from germline, CDR1 is MNHEY and CDR2 is SMNVEV (reference sequence). CDR3 length: 13 residues. Trimming took off 4 bases at V and 5 bases at J, with 11 bases between the two ends. In DNA form, the CDR3 reads TGTGCCAGCAGTTCATCCAGCGGGTATGGCTACACCTTC. The encoded protein is CASSSSSGYGYTF.

This clone has a handful of counts. The chain links TRBV5-1 to TRBJ1-2; 8 nucleotides match TRBD1. Germline CDR1 reads SGHRS; CDR2 reads YFSETQ. This CDR3 is 15 amino acids long. V trimming: 0 bases; J trimming: 4 bases; junction bases outside the gene matches: 5. As DNA, the CDR3 is TGCGCCAGCAGCTTGGATGGACAGGGATCCTATGGCTACACCTTC. This gives the protein CASSLDGQGSYGYTF.

The sample holds a few counts of this clone. This chain joins TRBV19 and TRBJ2-1; TRBD1 matches at 7 bases. This CDR3 has 14 amino acids. Germline trimming cut 6 bases from V and 3 bases from J; bases unmatched to any gene: 5. Germline lookup yields CDR1 LNHDA and CDR2 SQIVND (reference sequence). CDR3 loop: CASSPGQDYNEQFF. CDR3 DNA: TGTGCCAGTAGCCCCGGACAGGACTACAATGAGCAGTTCTTC.

V usage is TRBV6-5 and J usage is TRBJ2-7; TRBD1 agrees at 7 bases. The germline V gene encodes CDR1 MNHEY and CDR2 SVGAGI. The ends lost 6 bases at V and 5 bases at J; junction bases unmatched: 13. The CDR3 has 15 amino acids. In DNA, the CDR3 is TGTGCCAGCAGCCTAAGGACAGGAATAATGGACGAGCAGTACTTC. Translated, it gives CASSLRTGIMDEQYF.

The chain couples TRBV7-2 to TRBJ2-7, with D unclear. The V end lost 3 bases, the J end lost 5 bases, and 8 bases lay between the germline ends. The CDR3 consists of 12 residues. Germline CDR1 SGHTA, CDR2 FQGNSA. The CDR3 region is CASSFLSNEQYF. The CDR3 coding sequence is TGTGCCAGCAGCTTCCTGTCTAACGAGCAGTACTTC.

The chain has TRBV5-1 and TRBJ1-1; the match to TRBD1 covers 8 bases. This CDR3 contains 14 residues. J was trimmed by 7 bases and V by 4 bases; bases with no gene match: 9. The germline V gene encodes CDR1 SGHRS and CDR2 YFSETQ. CDR3 coding DNA: TGCGCCAGCAGCCCCGGGGACAGGAACCATGAAGCTTTCTTT. Its translation: CASSPGDRNHEAFF.

This clone was found once. The chain links TRBV5-1 to TRBJ1-1, with 7 bases fitting TRBD1. The CDR3 is 16 residues long. From germline, CDR1 is SGHRS and CDR2 YFSETQ. Unmatched junction bases numbered 9, after V lost 4 bases and J lost 0 bases. The CDR3 DNA reads TGCGCCAGCAGCCCCAGACAGGGCAGGGTGAACACTGAAGCTTTCTTT. Encoded protein: CASSPRQGRVNTEAFF.

The V and J genes are TRBV7-8 and TRBJ1-3, with TRBD1 identical over 7 bases. From germline, CDR1 is SGHVS and CDR2 FQNEAQ. V lost 5 bases, J lost 0 bases, and 7 bases stayed unmatched. This CDR3 has 16 amino acids. The CDR3, as DNA: TGTGCCAGCAGCGGATGGGACAGCGGCTCTGGAAACACCATATATTTT. Translation gives CASSGWDSGSGNTIYF. Combining the CDR3 with reference TRBV7-8 and TRBJ1-3 gives the whole variable domain GAGVSQSPRYKVAKRGQDVALRCDPISGHVSLFWYQQALGQGPEFLTYFQNEAQLDKSGLPSDRFFAERPEGSVSTLKIQRTQQEDSAVYLCASSGWDSGSGNTIYFGEGSWLTVV.

J is TRBJ2-7 and V is TRBV29-1; 8 bases line up with TRBD1. V gave up 4 bases and J gave up 4 bases; unmatched junction bases: 3. Germline CDR1 reads SQVTM; CDR2 reads ANQGSEA. The CDR3 is 12 residues long. The CDR3 DNA reads TGCAGCGTTGCACAGGGGGATTACGAGCAGTACTTC. Its translation: CSVAQGDYEQYF.

This clone has just a few counts. The chain employs TRBV4-1 and TRBJ2-3, with 8 bases that match TRBD1. The CDR3 has 12 amino acids. Germline CDR1 MGHRA, CDR2 YSYEKL. V was pared by 0 bases and J by 11 bases, with 1 base of the junction left unmatched. CDR3 sequence (DNA): TGCGCCAGCAGCCAAGATACAGGGGGGCAGTATTTT. Encoded protein: CASSQDTGGQYF.